The rows below give T cell receptor beta chains drawn from one sample of a study of glioma-infiltrating T cells after dendritic cell vaccination. TCRdb's copy holds only in-frame clones and misses some; the assay was immunoSEQ multiplex PCR. Here the sample spans around 89,000 clones, 86% being singletons. The material sequenced was blood, taken before dendritic cell vaccination. The receptors originated from a human donor with glioblastoma. Each CDR3 is given with its conserved first and last residue. The D gene is left open where the match is weak. Expanded clones are given a class, and other clones once, few, many or no size at all.

v_call: TRBV27; d_call: TRBD1; j_call: TRBJ2-2; clone_size: NA; cdr3_nt: TGTGCCAGCAGTTCCTGGACAGGCTCCGGTAACGGGGAGCTGTTTTTT; cdr3_aa: CASSSWTGSGNGELFF
v_call: TRBV5-1; d_call: NA; j_call: TRBJ1-1; clone_size: once; cdr3_nt: TGCGCCAGCAGCTCGGGAGGGGGAAACACTGAAGCTTTCTTT; cdr3_aa: CASSSGGGNTEAFF
v_call: TRBV5-1; d_call: NA; j_call: TRBJ1-1; clone_size: NA; cdr3_nt: TGCGCCAGCAGCTTGGTCACAGATAGTACTGAAGCTTTCTTT; cdr3_aa: CASSLVTDSTEAFF
v_call: TRBV5-1; d_call: NA; j_call: TRBJ2-7; clone_size: once; cdr3_nt: TGCGCCAGCAGCTTCCTGGATGGGGGGTCCCAGTACTTC; cdr3_aa: CASSFLDGGSQYF
v_call: TRBV7-9; d_call: NA; j_call: TRBJ2-7; clone_size: once; cdr3_nt: TGTGCCAGCAGCAGTAGACAGTCCTACGAGCAGTACTTC; cdr3_aa: CASSSRQSYEQYF
v_call: TRBV2; d_call: NA; j_call: TRBJ2-7; clone_size: NA; cdr3_nt: TGTGCCAGCAGTGAATGGGGCAGGGGGGACGAGCAGTACTTC; cdr3_aa: CASSEWGRGDEQYF
v_call: TRBV5-1; d_call: TRBD1; j_call: TRBJ2-1; clone_size: NA; cdr3_nt: TGCGCCAGCAGCTCCGGGACAGGGTCTTACAATGAGCAGTTCTTC; cdr3_aa: CASSSGTGSYNEQFF
v_call: TRBV5-1; d_call: TRBD2; j_call: TRBJ2-7; clone_size: NA; cdr3_nt: TGCGCCAGCAGCTTGGCCCCTATACGGACTAGCGGCTCCTACGAGCAGTACTTC; cdr3_aa: CASSLAPIRTSGSYEQYF
v_call: TRBV7-2; d_call: TRBD1; j_call: TRBJ1-1; clone_size: NA; cdr3_nt: TGTGCCAGCAGCTTAGCGACGACAGGGGTGAACACTGAAGCTTTCTTT; cdr3_aa: CASSLATTGVNTEAFF
v_call: TRBV6-4; d_call: NA; j_call: TRBJ2-1; clone_size: NA; cdr3_nt: TGTGCCAGCAGTGACTCCGGGGGAAACAATGAGCAGTTCTTC; cdr3_aa: CASSDSGGNNEQFF
v_call: TRBV11-2; d_call: NA; j_call: TRBJ2-1; clone_size: NA; cdr3_nt: TGTGCCAGCAGCTTAGAGCCTAGCTCCTACAATGAGCAGTTCTTC; cdr3_aa: CASSLEPSSYNEQFF
v_call: TRBV7-6; d_call: TRBD2; j_call: TRBJ2-7; clone_size: medium-sized; cdr3_nt: TGTGCCAGCGTGGCGGGAGGAAACTACGAGCAGTACTTC; cdr3_aa: CASVAGGNYEQYF
v_call: TRBV25-1; d_call: TRBD2; j_call: TRBJ2-4; clone_size: NA; cdr3_nt: TGTGCCAGCGAGGCCGGCGGGAGGACCAAAAACATTCAGTACTTC; cdr3_aa: CASEAGGRTKNIQYF
v_call: TRBV7-2; d_call: TRBD2; j_call: TRBJ2-7; clone_size: NA; cdr3_nt: TGTGCCAGCACCGAGACACTAGCGGCCTTCGAGCAGTACTTC; cdr3_aa: CASTETLAAFEQYF
v_call: TRBV28; d_call: NA; j_call: TRBJ1-2; clone_size: once; cdr3_nt: TGTGCCAGCAGTTTAGGGACCACAGGGTTCGGCTATGGCTACACCTTC; cdr3_aa: CASSLGTTGFGYGYTF
v_call: TRBV20-1; d_call: NA; j_call: TRBJ2-2; clone_size: NA; cdr3_nt: TGCAGTGCTAGCAGCGCCGGGGAGCTGTTTTTT; cdr3_aa: CSASSAGELFF
v_call: TRBV5-1; d_call: NA; j_call: TRBJ2-5; clone_size: NA; cdr3_nt: TGCGCCAGCAGCTTGGTTTCAGGGTGGACAGAGACCCAGTACTTC; cdr3_aa: CASSLVSGWTETQYF
v_call: TRBV28; d_call: NA; j_call: TRBJ2-7; clone_size: once; cdr3_nt: TGTGCCAGCATAGGGGGAGCCTACGAGCAGTACTTC; cdr3_aa: CASIGGAYEQYF
v_call: TRBV5-1; d_call: NA; j_call: TRBJ2-6; clone_size: NA; cdr3_nt: TGCGCCAGCAGCTTGGTAGGGGGCTCTGGGGCCAACGTCCTGACTTTC; cdr3_aa: CASSLVGGSGANVLTF
v_call: TRBV29-1; d_call: TRBD1; j_call: TRBJ1-1; clone_size: NA; cdr3_nt: TGCAGCGTTGACTATGGCAGGGGGGTAACTGAAGCTTTCTTT; cdr3_aa: CSVDYGRGVTEAFF
v_call: TRBV2; d_call: TRBD2; j_call: TRBJ2-7; clone_size: NA; cdr3_nt: TGTGCCAGCAGAGAGACTAGCGGGAGATGGTACTTC; cdr3_aa: CASRETSGRWYF
v_call: TRBV6-5; d_call: TRBD1; j_call: TRBJ2-3; clone_size: NA; cdr3_nt: TGTGCCAGCAGACCCGGGACAGGGGAAACAGATACGCAGTATTTT; cdr3_aa: CASRPGTGETDTQYF
v_call: TRBV5-6; d_call: TRBD1; j_call: TRBJ1-2; clone_size: NA; cdr3_nt: TGTGCCAGCAGCGTGGACAGGCTCTATGGCTACACCTTC; cdr3_aa: CASSVDRLYGYTF
v_call: TRBV2; d_call: TRBD1; j_call: TRBJ2-7; clone_size: NA; cdr3_nt: TGTGCCAGCAGTGGGGACAGGCTCGCCTACGAGCAGTACTTC; cdr3_aa: CASSGDRLAYEQYF
v_call: TRBV10-3; d_call: NA; j_call: TRBJ2-7; clone_size: NA; cdr3_nt: TGTGCCATCAGTGAAAGGGACTGGTCCTACGAGCAGTACTTC; cdr3_aa: CAISERDWSYEQYF
v_call: TRBV7-9; d_call: NA; j_call: TRBJ2-7; clone_size: NA; cdr3_nt: TGTGCCAGCAGCTTACTTCCCCTCTCACTAGTATCACTTGCCTACGAGCAGTACTTC; cdr3_aa: CASSLLPLSLVSLAYEQYF
v_call: TRBV5-4; d_call: NA; j_call: TRBJ1-3; clone_size: few; cdr3_nt: TGTGCCAGCAGCTTCCTCTCTGGAAACACCATATATTTT; cdr3_aa: CASSFLSGNTIYF
v_call: TRBV2; d_call: TRBD2; j_call: TRBJ2-5; clone_size: NA; cdr3_nt: TGTGCCAGCAGATTACGGGAGGAAGAGACCCAGTACTTC; cdr3_aa: CASRLREEETQYF
v_call: TRBV6-1; d_call: TRBD1; j_call: TRBJ2-6; clone_size: NA; cdr3_nt: TGTGCCAGCAGTGAAGCTGGGACAGGGGCTGGGGCCAACGTCCTGACTTTC; cdr3_aa: CASSEAGTGAGANVLTF
v_call: TRBV4-3; d_call: NA; j_call: TRBJ2-7; clone_size: NA; cdr3_nt: TGCGCCAGCAGCCAATTCCAGAACTACGAGCAGTACTTC; cdr3_aa: CASSQFQNYEQYF
v_call: TRBV4-1; d_call: NA; j_call: TRBJ1-2; clone_size: NA; cdr3_nt: TGCGCCAGCAGCCAACTGGGACAAAACTATGGCTACACCTTC; cdr3_aa: CASSQLGQNYGYTF
v_call: TRBV7-9; d_call: NA; j_call: TRBJ2-5; clone_size: NA; cdr3_nt: TGTGCCAGCAGCCTGGGTTCAGTATCGAGGGAGACCCAGTACTTC; cdr3_aa: CASSLGSVSRETQYF
v_call: TRBV7-6; d_call: TRBD1; j_call: TRBJ1-1; clone_size: NA; cdr3_nt: TGTGCCAGCAGCTTAGGGACAGGGGGAGTCACTGAAGCTTTCTTT; cdr3_aa: CASSLGTGGVTEAFF
v_call: TRBV28; d_call: NA; j_call: TRBJ1-1; clone_size: NA; cdr3_nt: TGTGCCAGCAGTTCTGTGAACACTGAAGCTTTCTTT; cdr3_aa: CASSSVNTEAFF
v_call: TRBV5-4; d_call: TRBD2; j_call: TRBJ2-1; clone_size: NA; cdr3_nt: TGTGCCAGCAGCGAGCGGGACTACTACAATGAGCAGTTCTTC; cdr3_aa: CASSERDYYNEQFF
v_call: TRBV27; d_call: NA; j_call: TRBJ1-4; clone_size: once; cdr3_nt: TGTGCCAGCAGTTTGTACAGCCCAACTAATGAAAAACTGTTTTTT; cdr3_aa: CASSLYSPTNEKLFF
v_call: TRBV7-2; d_call: TRBD2; j_call: TRBJ2-1; clone_size: NA; cdr3_nt: TGTGCCACTAGCGGGGGGGCCTCCTACAATGAGCAGTTCTTC; cdr3_aa: CATSGGASYNEQFF
v_call: TRBV7-2; d_call: TRBD2; j_call: TRBJ2-7; clone_size: few; cdr3_nt: TGTGCCAGCAGCCCCAGGAGGACTAGCTCCTACGAGCAGTACTTC; cdr3_aa: CASSPRRTSSYEQYF
v_call: TRBV9; d_call: NA; j_call: TRBJ1-3; clone_size: NA; cdr3_nt: TGTGCCAGCAGTGCCTCCGACATCTCTGGAAACACCATATATTTT; cdr3_aa: CASSASDISGNTIYF
v_call: TRBV4-3; d_call: NA; j_call: TRBJ2-3; clone_size: NA; cdr3_nt: TGCGCCAGCAGCCAAGATAGGCAGGGTCCAGATACGCAGTATTTT; cdr3_aa: CASSQDRQGPDTQYF
v_call: TRBV28; d_call: NA; j_call: TRBJ1-5; clone_size: NA; cdr3_nt: TGTGCCAGCCAGCAGGGCTTGAGGCAGCCCCAGCATTTT; cdr3_aa: CASQQGLRQPQHF
v_call: TRBV5-1; d_call: TRBD1; j_call: TRBJ1-2; clone_size: NA; cdr3_nt: TGCGCCAGCAGCTTGGGACAGGGTGGCGGCTACACCTTC; cdr3_aa: CASSLGQGGGYTF
v_call: TRBV19; d_call: NA; j_call: TRBJ1-2; clone_size: NA; cdr3_nt: TGTGCCAGTAGCCCATCTGTGGCAGCTCCCTCCGGGTATGGCTACACCTTC; cdr3_aa: CASSPSVAAPSGYGYTF
v_call: TRBV27; d_call: TRBD2; j_call: TRBJ2-1; clone_size: NA; cdr3_nt: TGTGCCAGCAGTTTAGGAGCGGGAGCAAGCAATGAGCAGTTCTTC; cdr3_aa: CASSLGAGASNEQFF
v_call: TRBV5-8; d_call: TRBD1; j_call: TRBJ2-3; clone_size: NA; cdr3_nt: TGTGCCAGCAGCAGAGGGACAGGGGGCACAGATACGCAGTATTTT; cdr3_aa: CASSRGTGGTDTQYF
v_call: TRBV28; d_call: NA; j_call: TRBJ2-7; clone_size: NA; cdr3_nt: TGTGCCAGCAGTTTATTCCCCGGGACACCCTACGAGCAGTACTTC; cdr3_aa: CASSLFPGTPYEQYF
v_call: TRBV5-1; d_call: NA; j_call: TRBJ1-1; clone_size: NA; cdr3_nt: TGCGCCAGCAGCTTGGATGGGGCGGGGGAAGCTTTCTTT; cdr3_aa: CASSLDGAGEAFF
v_call: TRBV4-1; d_call: TRBD2; j_call: TRBJ2-5; clone_size: once; cdr3_nt: TGCGCCAGCAGCCAATCAGGGCTAGCGGGGTCAGAGACCCAGTACTTC; cdr3_aa: CASSQSGLAGSETQYF
v_call: TRBV5-4; d_call: TRBD2; j_call: TRBJ2-1; clone_size: NA; cdr3_nt: TGTGCCAGCAGCGCACTAGCGACTGAGCAGTTCTTC; cdr3_aa: CASSALATEQFF
v_call: TRBV18; d_call: NA; j_call: TRBJ1-5; clone_size: NA; cdr3_nt: TGTGCCAGCTCCAAAGCGGGGGATCAGCCCCAGCATTTT; cdr3_aa: CASSKAGDQPQHF
v_call: TRBV6-5; d_call: TRBD1; j_call: TRBJ1-3; clone_size: NA; cdr3_nt: TGTGCCAGCAGTTACTCAGGGGGCTTTGCTGGAAACACCATATATTTT; cdr3_aa: CASSYSGGFAGNTIYF
v_call: TRBV7-7; d_call: NA; j_call: TRBJ1-6; clone_size: few; cdr3_nt: TGTGCCAGCAGCTTACGCGGTCCACCCCTCCACTTT; cdr3_aa: CASSLRGPPLHF
v_call: TRBV7-2; d_call: NA; j_call: TRBJ1-5; clone_size: NA; cdr3_nt: TGTGCCAGCAGCTTAGGTACAGGTAATCAGCCCCAGCATTTT; cdr3_aa: CASSLGTGNQPQHF
v_call: TRBV7-9; d_call: NA; j_call: TRBJ2-7; clone_size: NA; cdr3_nt: TGTGCCAGCAGCTTAGTAGGGGCGATCGAGCAGTACTTC; cdr3_aa: CASSLVGAIEQYF
v_call: TRBV7-2; d_call: TRBD1; j_call: TRBJ1-3; clone_size: NA; cdr3_nt: TGTGCCAGCAGCGGACAGGGGGCAGGAAACACCATATATTTT; cdr3_aa: CASSGQGAGNTIYF
v_call: TRBV7-3; d_call: TRBD2; j_call: TRBJ2-7; clone_size: NA; cdr3_nt: TGTGCCAGCAGCTTAATCGCAGACCACTTGCTAGCGGGAGGTTGCGAGCAGTACTTC; cdr3_aa: CASSLIADHLLAGGCEQYF
v_call: TRBV19; d_call: NA; j_call: TRBJ2-1; clone_size: NA; cdr3_nt: TGTGCCAGTAGTATCTCCTCAGGGGCCCCCTACAATGAGCAGTTCTTC; cdr3_aa: CASSISSGAPYNEQFF
v_call: TRBV25-1; d_call: NA; j_call: TRBJ1-2; clone_size: NA; cdr3_nt: TGTGCCAGCAGTGAATTCGGCGACTTTAAGGGCTACACCTTC; cdr3_aa: CASSEFGDFKGYTF
v_call: TRBV2; d_call: NA; j_call: TRBJ1-2; clone_size: NA; cdr3_nt: TGTGCCAGCAGTGAAGGGGTGGGCGGCTACACCTTC; cdr3_aa: CASSEGVGGYTF
v_call: TRBV19; d_call: TRBD2; j_call: TRBJ2-1; clone_size: NA; cdr3_nt: TGTGCCAGTAGTATTATGACTAGCGAGTACAATGAGCAGTTCTTC; cdr3_aa: CASSIMTSEYNEQFF